Presented here are 17 T cell receptor beta chains from one specimen sequenced in a study of T cells after posttransplantation cyclophosphamide. This table comes from immunoSEQ multiplex PCR, and its TCRdb copy is limited to in-frame clones, with some not included. The sample yields roughly 15,000 clones, 76% seen once. Input material: memory CD4+ T cells sorted from PBMCs. These receptors were obtained from a man between 45 and 60 years old.

V usage is TRBV6-1 and J usage is TRBJ1-6, with a weak D call TRBD1 (5 bases). Trimming left V 6 bases short and J 6 bases short, with 15 bases between. CDR1 and CDR2 (germline): MNHNS, SASEGT. CDR3 length equals 15 residues. Here the CDR3 reads CASSLQGNTNSPLHF. The CDR3 coding sequence is TGTGCCAGCAGCCTGCAGGGTAACACTAATTCACCCCTCCACTTT.

The chain recombines TRBV9 with TRBJ2-7; tentatively, D is TRBD2 (7 bases). CDR1 and CDR2 (germline): SGDLS, YYNGEE. V lost 4 bases and J lost 0, with 14 bases in between. CDR3 length: 15 amino acids. CDR3: CASSPTGGASYEQYF. The CDR3 bases are TGTGCCAGCAGCCCGACGGGGGGCGCCTCCTACGAGCAGTACTTC.

The chain combines TRBV23-1 with TRBJ2-2; TRBD1 agrees at 8 bases. TRBV23-1 counts as an open reading frame of uncertain function. The junction had 9 bases not matched to a gene; V was cut back by 3 bases and J by 3 bases. This CDR3 has 17 residues. The CDR3: CASSHGPGQADTGELFF. The CDR3, as DNA: TGCGCCAGCAGTCATGGACCGGGACAGGCAGACACCGGGGAGCTGTTTTTT.

The chain carries TRBV7-3 and TRBJ1-1; no clear D gene. Trimming removed 1 base from V and 4 bases from J, with 13 bases in between. The CDR3 spans 15 residues. Germline assignment: CDR1 SGHTA and CDR2 FQGTGA. The CDR3 coding sequence is TGTGCCAGCAGCTTAAACGGGGATTTAGCCACTGAAGCTTTCTTT. It encodes CASSLNGDLATEAFF.

The V call is TRBV6-6, the J call TRBJ2-7, with 8 positions matching TRBD1. CDR1 and CDR2 from the germline V gene are MNHNY and SVGAGI (reference sequence). The trim removed 3 bases at V and 1 base at J, leaving 2 bases unmatched. The CDR3 is made up of 14 amino acids. Here the CDR3 reads CASSYGDRSYEQYF. CDR3 DNA: TGTGCCAGCAGTTATGGGGACAGGTCCTACGAGCAGTACTTC.

This clone has only one observation. The chain combines TRBV7-2 with TRBJ2-7, with TRBD1 as a possible D gene (5 bases). The germline V gene encodes CDR1 SGHTA and CDR2 FQGNSA. V lost 2 bases, J lost 6 bases, and 14 bases lay in between. CDR3 length: 14 residues. CDR3 residues: CASSLRGSNGEQYF. CDR3 in DNA: TGTGCCAGCAGCTTAAGGGGCTCAAACGGCGAGCAGTACTTC.

This clone has a handful of counts. This chain connects TRBV10-2 to TRBJ2-3; maybe TRBD1 (6 bases). Trimming left V 4 bases short and J 2 bases short, with 13 bases between. Germline V gene sequence: CDR1 WSHSY, CDR2 SAAADI. The CDR3 runs to 15 residues. CDR3 DNA sequence: TGCGCCAGCAGTGCTCGGGGACACGCCACAGATACGCAGTATTTT. Translating it yields CASSARGHATDTQYF.

This clone was counted between two and nine times. This chain links TRBV5-1 with TRBJ2-1, with 13 nucleotides matching TRBD2. Germline CDR1 reads SGHRS; CDR2 reads YFSETQ. V shed 5 bases, J shed 8 bases, and the junction held 7 bases outside the gene matches. The length of the CDR3 is 15 residues. The CDR3 nucleotides are TGCGCCAGCAGGCTACTAGCGGGAGGGCCCGATGAGCAGTTCTTC. Its translation: CASRLLAGGPDEQFF.

The rearrangement joins TRBV4-2 to TRBJ1-2, with 9 bases fitting TRBD1. V shed 3 bases and J 0 bases; nucleotides not matched to a gene: 11. CDR3 length equals 18 residues. In germline, CDR1 is LGHNA, CDR2 YNFKEQ. The CDR3 bases are TGTGCCAGCAGCCATACCGGGACAGGGATAAATGCTAACTATGGCTACACCTTC. It specifies CASSHTGTGINANYGYTF.

The chain carries TRBV19 and TRBJ1-2; possible D gene TRBD1, 5 bases. V was clipped by 5 bases and J by 7 bases, with 14 bases between them. This CDR3 region has 13 residues. The germline V gene has CDR1 LNHDA and CDR2 SQIVND (reference sequence). This CDR3 reads CASSPGRVGGYTF. In DNA, the CDR3 is TGTGCCAGTAGTCCGGGCAGGGTAGGTGGCTACACCTTC.

Only one count was recorded for this clone. This chain connects TRBV7-9 to TRBJ2-4; TRBD1 matches at 8 bases. Germline trimming cut 4 bases from V and 6 bases from J; bases unmatched to any gene: 8. CDR1 SEHNR and CDR2 FQNEAQ come from the germline V gene (reference sequence). The CDR3 has 15 amino acids. CDR3 sequence reads: CASSSRTGYLNIQYF. In nucleotides, the CDR3 is TGTGCCAGCAGCTCCCGGACAGGGTACCTAAACATTCAGTACTTC.

This clone was picked up one time. This chain's CDR3 is CASSQVGTPWPQHF. The CDR3 region has the DNA TGCGCCAGCAGCCAAGTTGGCACACCGTGGCCCCAGCATTTT. The V and J genes are TRBV4-3 and TRBJ1-5; D remains unclear. Germline CDR1 LGHNA, CDR2 YSLEER. This CDR3 contains 14 residues. Trimming cost V 1 base and J 9 bases, with 13 bases left between them.

J is TRBJ1-4 and V is TRBV4-1; no clear D gene. The CDR3 length is 15 residues. Trimming removed 4 bases from V and 5 bases from J, with 14 bases in between. The germline V gene encodes CDR1 MGHRA and CDR2 YSYEKL. CDR3 protein: CASSRQAYLNEKLFF. CDR3 DNA: TGCGCCAGCAGCCGACAAGCATATTTAAATGAAAAACTGTTTTTT.

The CDR3 here is CASSLPNLSGNTIYF. In DNA form, the CDR3 reads TGTGCCAGCAGCCTCCCTAACCTCTCTGGAAACACCATATATTTT. The chain combines TRBV7-8 with TRBJ1-3; D gene unclear. The CDR3 has 15 residues. The V end lost 5 bases, the J end lost 0 bases, and 11 bases lay between the germline ends. Germline V gene data show CDR1 as SGHVS and CDR2 as FQNEAQ.

The chain uses TRBV6-1 and TRBJ1-1, with D tentatively TRBD1 (6 bases). V was trimmed by 4 bases and J by 10 bases, leaving 37 bases between them. This CDR3 is 20 amino acids long. CDR1 and CDR2 from the germline V gene are MNHNS and SASEGT. The CDR3 here is CASSARESRRTGGGHPPAFF. The CDR3 DNA follows: TGTGCCAGCAGTGCCCGTGAAAGCCGGAGGACGGGGGGCGGTCACCCACCAGCTTTCTTT.

About this clone: The junction and the germline gene differ at one end; a read error may be behind it. The gene calls are TRBV29-1 and TRBJ2-3, with 7 bases aligning to TRBD2. Looked up from germline, CDR1 is SQVTM and CDR2 is ANQGSEA. This CDR3 is 15 amino acids long. CDR3 region: CSVEDSGSLTDTQYF. CDR3 sequence (DNA): TGCAGCGTAGAAGATAGCGGGTCCCTCACAGATACGCAGTATTTT.

The J gene is TRBJ1-1, the V gene TRBV19; possible D gene TRBD1, 6 bases. CDR1 and CDR2 (germline): LNHDA, SQIVND (reference sequence). Trimming took 8 bases from V and 5 from J, leaving 15 bases between them. The CDR3 sequence is 13 residues long. CDR3 DNA: TGTGCCAGTTCTCAGGGGTCGTGGACTGAAGCTTTCTTT. This translates into CASSQGSWTEAFF.